One sample yielded the 7 T cell receptor beta chains listed below, sequenced in a study of post-analysis software for immune sequencing data. Study outcomes and limitations: Elevated frequency relative to controls characterized roughly five TRBV segments in patients, TRBV5-6, TRBV5-1 and TRBV20-1 among them.

Carried by the TCR beta cDNA libraries were unique molecular identifiers. TCRdb independently ran MiXCR on the PCR reads; one entry per CDR3 protein. The sample contains some 240,000 distinct CDR3 sequences, 30% to 45% of which appear only once. No cognate antigen is known for these TCRs. Sequencing was done on a sample of blood. All receptors derive from a girl aged 10-17 years with multiple sclerosis.

As for this clonotype: This may arise from a read error, as a much more abundant clone is one base away. The gene calls are TRBV27 and TRBJ1-6; TRBD1 agrees at 8 bases. The CDR3 extends over 14 amino acids. CDR1 is MNHEY and CDR2 is SMNVEV in the germline V gene (reference sequence). The CDR3 nucleotides are TGTGCCAACAGTTCAGGGGGCGTGTATTCACCCCTCCACTTT. Amino acid sequence: CANSSGGVYSPLHF.

For this clonotype: The CDR3 does not close with the conserved phenylalanine or tryptophan, likely indicating a read error. The genes are TRBV10-3 and TRBJ2-7; 8 bases map to TRBD2. Unmatched junction bases numbered 3, after V lost 8 bases and J lost 0 bases. Germline CDR1 is ENHRY and CDR2 is SYGVKD. The CDR3 is 13 amino acids. Here the CDR3 DNA reads TGTGCCATCTTTAGCGGGATCTCCTACGAGCAGTACTCC. It codes for CAIFSGISYEQYS.

This clonotype has a count of ten or more. The J gene is TRBJ1-5, the V gene TRBV29-1, with D perhaps matching TRBD1 (5 bases). In germline, CDR1 is SQVTM, CDR2 ANQGSEA. V lost 0 bases to trimming and J lost 5 bases, with 8 bases between them. CDR3 size: 13 residues. The chain's CDR3 is CSVEEQGDQPQHF. CDR3 nucleotide sequence: TGCAGCGTTGAAGAGCAGGGAGATCAGCCCCAGCATTTT.

Ten or more counts support this clonotype. The chain carries TRBV29-1 and TRBJ1-1, with 7 positions matching TRBD1. The germline gives CDR1 SQVTM, CDR2 ANQGSEA. This CDR3 has 13 residues. V shed 3 bases and J 1 base; nucleotides not matched to a gene: 2. CDR3 sequence (DNA): TGCAGCGTTGATAGGGGGCAGAACACTGAAGCTTTCTTT. Encoded protein: CSVDRGQNTEAFF.

The sample holds a few counts of this clonotype. Just one base apart from a much larger clone, this may be a read error. V gene TRBV29-1 combines with J gene TRBJ1-1; D perhaps matches TRBD1 (6 bases). The CDR3 covers 16 residues. The germline V and J ends were trimmed by 6 bases and 0 bases, with 20 bases remaining between them. The germline V gene encodes CDR1 SQVTM and CDR2 ANQGSEA. CDR3 region: CSVEGGRGRMNTEAFF. CDR3 bases: TGCAGCGTCGAGGGGGGCCGGGGACGGATGAACACTGAAGCTTTCTTT.

This rearrangement joins TRBV20-1 to TRBJ1-2; unclear D gene. Trimming took 0 bases from V and 5 from J, leaving 4 bases between them. Germline CDR1 and CDR2: DFQATT and SNEGSKA (reference sequence). The CDR3 runs 11 residues. The CDR3 here is CSARDGYGYTF. The DNA for the CDR3 is TGCAGTGCTAGAGACGGTTATGGCTACACCTTC.

About this clonotype: An end of the junction differs from the germline gene, which may be a read error. CDR3 sequence (DNA): TGTGCCAGCCGGAAAGCCGGCACTAACCATGGCTACACCTTC. It codes for CASRKAGTNHGYTF. V gene TRBV25-1 combines with J gene TRBJ1-2; D not certain. CDR1 and CDR2 from the germline V gene are MGHDK and SYGVNS. The CDR3 runs to 14 residues.